This T cell receptor beta chain was captured by sequencing in a study of CXCR3-negative and CXCR3-positive naive CD8 T cells. Findings of the study overall: TCR strength was inferred from TRB CDR3 properties, while surface CD5 was comparable between naive subsets.

Researchers sorted approximately 290,000 cells of each CD8+ T cell subset in triplicate. Naive CD8+ T cells carried a CD45RO-CCR7+CD27+CD95- phenotype. Germline V gene sequence: CDR1 LGHNA, CDR2 YSLEER. The CDR3 length is 15 residues. With regard to this clonotype: The antigen is not known.

All TRB cDNA libraries came from 5' RACE performed with UMI labels. After re-calling the 5' RACE reads, TCRdb lists one entry per CDR3 protein, DNA absent. The sample holds 100,000 to 150,000 distinct CDR3 sequences. The chain joins TRBV4-3 to TRBJ2-3. The sequence derives from a human donor in good health. Some clones in this sample may be carry-over from other donors' samples. The sample consisted of naive CXCR3- CD8+ T cells from blood. Indicated subset: CD45RO-CCR7+CD27+CD95- naive CD8+ T cells lacking CXCR3 (TNR3-). CDR3 residues: CASSQDEASADTQYF.